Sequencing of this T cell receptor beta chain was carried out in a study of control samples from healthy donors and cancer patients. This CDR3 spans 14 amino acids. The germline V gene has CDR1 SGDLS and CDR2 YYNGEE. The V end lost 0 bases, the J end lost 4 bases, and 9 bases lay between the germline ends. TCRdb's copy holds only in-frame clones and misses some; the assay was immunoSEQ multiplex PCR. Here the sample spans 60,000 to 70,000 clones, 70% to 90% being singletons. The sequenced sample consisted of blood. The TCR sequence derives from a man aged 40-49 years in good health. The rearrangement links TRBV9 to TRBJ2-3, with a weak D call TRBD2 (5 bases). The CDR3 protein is CASSVADSSDTQYF. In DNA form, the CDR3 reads TGTGCCAGCAGCGTAGCGGACTCTTCAGATACGCAGTATTTT.